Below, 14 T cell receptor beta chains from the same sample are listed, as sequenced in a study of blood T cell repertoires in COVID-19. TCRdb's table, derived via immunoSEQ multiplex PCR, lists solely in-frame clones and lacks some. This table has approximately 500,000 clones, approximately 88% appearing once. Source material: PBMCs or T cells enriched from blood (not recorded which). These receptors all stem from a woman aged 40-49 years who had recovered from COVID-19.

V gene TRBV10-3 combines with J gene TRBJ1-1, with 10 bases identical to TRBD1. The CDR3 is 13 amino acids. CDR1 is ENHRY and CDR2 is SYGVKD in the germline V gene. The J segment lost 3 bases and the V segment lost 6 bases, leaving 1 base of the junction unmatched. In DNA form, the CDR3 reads TGTGCCATCAGGGACAGGGGGGACACTGAAGCTTTCTTT. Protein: CAIRDRGDTEAFF.

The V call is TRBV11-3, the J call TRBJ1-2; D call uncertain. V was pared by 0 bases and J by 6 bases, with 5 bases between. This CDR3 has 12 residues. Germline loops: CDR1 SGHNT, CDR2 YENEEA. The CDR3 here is CASSLDRHGYTF. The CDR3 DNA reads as TGTGCCAGCAGCTTAGACAGGCATGGCTACACCTTC.

CDR3 amino acids: CASSQRQGPPSPLHF. Here the CDR3 DNA reads TGTGCCAGCAGTCAACGACAGGGACCTCCATCACCCCTCCACTTT. This chain connects TRBV6-5 to TRBJ1-6; 7 nucleotides line up with TRBD1. CDR3 length: 15 residues. The germline CDR1 and CDR2 sequences are MNHEY and SVGAGI. With 5 bases clipped from V and 10 bases from J, the junction kept 11 bases outside the gene matches.

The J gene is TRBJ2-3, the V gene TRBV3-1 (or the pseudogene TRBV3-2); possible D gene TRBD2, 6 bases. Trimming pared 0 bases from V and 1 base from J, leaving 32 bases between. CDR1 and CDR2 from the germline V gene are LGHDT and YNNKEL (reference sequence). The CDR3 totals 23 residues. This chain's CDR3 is CASSQDRGSILRGPSLGTDTQYF. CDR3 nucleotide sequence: TGTGCCAGCAGCCAAGATAGGGGCTCGATTTTGCGGGGCCCAAGTCTTGGCACAGATACGCAGTATTTT.

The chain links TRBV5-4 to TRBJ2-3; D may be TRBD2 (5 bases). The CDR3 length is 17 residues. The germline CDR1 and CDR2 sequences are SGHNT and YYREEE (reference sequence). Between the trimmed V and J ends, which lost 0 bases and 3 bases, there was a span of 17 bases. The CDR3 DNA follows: TGTGCCAGCAGCTTGGCCCGGACGGGATACCGGACAGATACGCAGTATTTT. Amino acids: CASSLARTGYRTDTQYF.

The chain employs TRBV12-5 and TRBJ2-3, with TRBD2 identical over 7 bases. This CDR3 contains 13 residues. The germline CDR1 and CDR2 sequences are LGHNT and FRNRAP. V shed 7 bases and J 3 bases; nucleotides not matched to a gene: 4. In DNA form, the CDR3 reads TGTGCTAGTGCCGTTAGCGGGACAGATACGCAGTATTTT. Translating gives CASAVSGTDTQYF.

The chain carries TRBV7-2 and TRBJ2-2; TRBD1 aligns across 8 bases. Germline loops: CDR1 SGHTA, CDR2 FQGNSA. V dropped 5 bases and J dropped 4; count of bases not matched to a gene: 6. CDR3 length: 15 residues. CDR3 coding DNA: TGTGCCAGCAGCACGACAGGGGCGAGCACCGGGGAGCTGTTTTTT. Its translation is CASSTTGASTGELFF.

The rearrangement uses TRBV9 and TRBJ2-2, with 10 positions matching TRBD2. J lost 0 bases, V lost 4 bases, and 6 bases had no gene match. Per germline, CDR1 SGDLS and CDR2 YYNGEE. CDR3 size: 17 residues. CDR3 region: CASSSRTSGSNTGELFF. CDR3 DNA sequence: TGTGCCAGCAGCTCTCGGACTAGCGGTTCGAACACCGGGGAGCTGTTTTTT.

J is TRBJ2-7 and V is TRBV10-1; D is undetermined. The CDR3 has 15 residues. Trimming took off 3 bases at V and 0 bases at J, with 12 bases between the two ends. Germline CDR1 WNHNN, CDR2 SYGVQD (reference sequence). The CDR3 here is CASSESGSLSYEQYF. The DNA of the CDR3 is TGCGCCAGCAGTGAATCCGGGTCCCTCTCCTACGAGCAGTACTTC.

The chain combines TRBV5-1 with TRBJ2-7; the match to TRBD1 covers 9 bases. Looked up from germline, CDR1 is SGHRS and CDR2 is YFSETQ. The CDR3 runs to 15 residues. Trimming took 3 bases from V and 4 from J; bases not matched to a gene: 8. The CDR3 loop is CASSSLDRGYYEQYF. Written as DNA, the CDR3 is TGCGCCAGCAGCTCTCTGGACAGGGGATATTACGAGCAGTACTTC.

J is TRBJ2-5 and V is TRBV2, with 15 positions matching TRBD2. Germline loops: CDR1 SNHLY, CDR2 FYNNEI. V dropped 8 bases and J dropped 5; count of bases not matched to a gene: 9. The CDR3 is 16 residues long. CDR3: CASGGGLAGGRETQYF. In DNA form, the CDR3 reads TGTGCCAGCGGGGGTGGACTAGCGGGAGGGAGGGAGACCCAGTACTTC.

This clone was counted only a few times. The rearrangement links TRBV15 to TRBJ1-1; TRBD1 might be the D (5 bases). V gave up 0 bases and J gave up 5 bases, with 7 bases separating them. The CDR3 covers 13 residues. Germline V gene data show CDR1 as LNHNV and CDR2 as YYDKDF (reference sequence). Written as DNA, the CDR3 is TGTGCCACCAGCAGAGACGGGGGGACTGAAGCTTTCTTT. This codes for CATSRDGGTEAFF.

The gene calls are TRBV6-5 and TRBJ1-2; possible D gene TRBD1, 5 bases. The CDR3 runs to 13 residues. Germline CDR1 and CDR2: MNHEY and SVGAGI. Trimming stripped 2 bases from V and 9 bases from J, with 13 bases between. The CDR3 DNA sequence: TGTGCCAGCAGTTACGGGGGGGACTTACGCTACACCTTC. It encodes CASSYGGDLRYTF.

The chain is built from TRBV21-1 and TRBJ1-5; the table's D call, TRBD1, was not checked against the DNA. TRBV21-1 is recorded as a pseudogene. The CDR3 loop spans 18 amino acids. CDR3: CASSKGGQGGTSNQPQHF. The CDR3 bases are TGTGCCAGCAGCAAAGGCGGACAGGGGGGAACTAGCAATCAGCCCCAGCATTTT.